Each of the 23 T cell receptor beta chains below was sequenced from the same sample in a study of PD-1 blockade in classical Hodgkin lymphoma (TCRdb year 2020). Library generation was performed with the immunoSEQ multiplex PCR assay. Drawn from immuneACCESS, this table holds only the in-frame rearrangements with V and J called that TCRdb kept. Clones are partly lost; checked studies trace under half to an unresolved V gene and leave the rest unexplained. This sample gives about 19,000 clones in total; 76% of them show up just once. The ten biggest clones cover 40% of the sample. The intended sense of this specimen's time point label: cycle 4 day 1 (C4D1), after around six weeks of nivolumab. Every trial patient had relapsed after autologous stem cell transplantation, and cohorts A, B and C differed in prior brentuximab vedotin exposure. The sequences come from peripheral blood mononuclear cells (PBMCs), collected before the fourth cycle of nivolumab. The receptor set was obtained from a human donor with classical Hodgkin lymphoma.

This rearrangement joins TRBV2 to TRBJ2-3; D tentatively reads TRBD1 or TRBD2 (5 bases each). Germline V gene lookup returns CDR1 SNHLY and CDR2 FYNNEI. There are 16 residues in the CDR3. Trimming took off 2 bases at V and 1 base at J, with 13 bases between the two ends. The CDR3 sequence: CASSESGRLRTDTQYF. The CDR3 nucleotides read TGTGCCAGCAGTGAATCGGGACGGCTTCGCACAGATACGCAGTATTTT.

This chain uses TRBV5-1 with TRBJ1-1, with D maybe TRBD1 (5 bases). Trimming shortened V by 1 base and J by 5 bases, and 12 bases separated the two germline ends. Germline loops: CDR1 SGHRS, CDR2 YFSETQ. This CDR3 contains 14 residues. CDR3 sequence: CASSLRGSDTEAFF. CDR3 in DNA: TGCGCCAGCAGCTTGCGGGGGTCGGATACTGAAGCTTTCTTT.

The J gene is TRBJ2-5, the V gene TRBV19; 14 bases map to TRBD2. The CDR3 extends over 15 amino acids. Germline V CDR1 and CDR2: LNHDA, SQIVND (reference sequence). The V segment lost 10 bases and the J segment 7 bases; nucleotides outside the gene matches: 11. This CDR3 is CATRGTSGSEGTQYF. CDR3 DNA: TGTGCCACCCGAGGGACTAGCGGGAGCGAAGGGACCCAGTACTTC.

V gene TRBV6-6 combines with J gene TRBJ1-2; D remains ambiguous. This CDR3 has 13 amino acids. Deletions cut 6 bases from V and 8 bases from J, with 16 bases between. Looked up from germline, CDR1 is MNHNY and CDR2 is SVGAGI (reference sequence). CDR3 sequence: CASRDGFGRGYTF. The CDR3 DNA is TGTGCCAGCAGAGACGGATTCGGACGGGGCTACACCTTC.

The V and J genes are TRBV5-6 and TRBJ2-3, with D hard to call. V lost 6 bases to trimming and J lost 7 bases, with 9 bases between them. The CDR3 is 11 amino acids. The germline gives CDR1 SGHDT, CDR2 YYEEEE. The DNA of the CDR3 is TGTGCCAGCACCTACCGAAATACGCAGTATTTT. This codes for CASTYRNTQYF.

The chain carries TRBV4-3 and TRBJ2-2; D may match TRBD1 or TRBD2 (7 bases each). V was shortened by 5 bases and J by 6 bases, with 10 bases between the two germline ends. This CDR3 is 13 amino acids long. Germline assignment: CDR1 LGHNA and CDR2 YSLEER. CDR3 nucleotides: TGCGCCAGCAGCTCAGGGGGGGCCGGGGAGCTGTTTTTT. It yields the protein CASSSGGAGELFF.

This clone was recorded once. V gene TRBV9 combines with J gene TRBJ2-3, with TRBD2 identical over 11 bases. V lost 0 bases to trimming and J lost 3 bases; unmatched junction nucleotides: 3. This CDR3 is 16 amino acids long. The V gene's germline CDR1 is SGDLS and CDR2 YYNGEE. The CDR3 is CASSVVASGRTDTQYF. CDR3 in DNA: TGTGCCAGCAGCGTAGTAGCTAGCGGGAGGACAGATACGCAGTATTTT.

The chain has TRBV7-2 and TRBJ2-1, with TRBD2 matching 7 bases. V dropped 1 base and J dropped 7; count of bases not matched to a gene: 7. Germline CDR1 is SGHTA and CDR2 is FQGNSA. This CDR3 comprises 15 residues. The CDR3 protein is CASSLVGGGGNEQFF. The CDR3 bases are TGTGCCAGCAGCTTAGTTGGGGGGGGAGGGAATGAGCAGTTCTTC. The full variable domain, in which reference TRBV7-2 and TRBJ2-1 provide the parts outside the CDR3, is GAGVSQSPSNKVTEKGKDVELRCDPISGHTALYWYRQSLGQGLEFLIYFQGNSAPDKSGLPSDRFSAERTGGSVSTLTIQRTQQEDSAVYLCASSLVGGGGNEQFFGPGTRLTVL.

V and J are TRBV10-1 and TRBJ1-1, with no clear D. This CDR3 spans 14 amino acids. Trimming stripped 1 base from V and 2 bases from J, with 8 bases between. CDR1 is WNHNN, CDR2 SYGVQD, per germline (reference sequence). The CDR3 nucleotides are TGCGCCAGCAGTGAGTGGGCATCCAACACTGAAGCTTTCTTT. This encodes CASSEWASNTEAFF.

The rearrangement joins TRBV5-1 to TRBJ2-2, with D perhaps TRBD1 (5 bases). Germline lookup yields CDR1 SGHRS and CDR2 YFSETQ. The CDR3 totals 14 residues. The V end was cut by 4 bases, the J end by 4 bases, with 11 bases between. As DNA, the CDR3 is TGCGCCAGCAGCCAACAACAGGCCACCGGGGAGCTGTTTTTT. Translating it yields CASSQQQATGELFF.

The chain links TRBV4-1 to TRBJ1-5; TRBD1 might be the D (6 bases). The CDR3 consists of 15 residues. In germline, CDR1 is MGHRA, CDR2 YSYEKL. The ends were cut back, 1 base at V and 1 base at J, with 8 bases in the middle. CDR3 nucleotide sequence: TGCGCCAGCAGCCAAGTAGGGGGGAGCAATCAGCCCCAGCATTTT. The encoded protein is CASSQVGGSNQPQHF.

The chain recombines TRBV4-1 with TRBJ2-7, with 11 bases aligning to TRBD2. The J segment lost 6 bases and the V segment lost 1 base, leaving 5 bases of the junction unmatched. Germline V gene sequence: CDR1 MGHRA, CDR2 YSYEKL. The CDR3 runs 15 residues. The CDR3 bases are TGCGCCAGCAGCCAAGTAACTAGCGGGGGAAGCGAGCAGTACTTC. It is translated as CASSQVTSGGSEQYF.

V and J are TRBV21-1 and TRBJ2-5. TRBV21-1 is described as a pseudogene. CDR3 length: 12 residues. Here the CDR3 DNA reads TGTGCCAGCACACGGCTACAAGAGACCCAGTACTTC. Translated: CASTRLQETQYF.

A few counts support this clone. The CDR3, as DNA: TGTGCCAGCAGCCCCGCCCCGCCGGACAGGGGGCAAAGGGAGACCCAGTACTTC. Residues: CASSPAPPDRGQRETQYF. The rearrangement links TRBV7-2 to TRBJ2-5; TRBD1 matches 11 bases. Germline V CDR1 and CDR2: SGHTA, FQGNSA. The junction had 16 bases not matched to a gene; V was cut back by 5 bases and J by 5 bases. This CDR3 has 18 residues. Based on the CDR3 plus reference TRBV7-2 and TRBJ2-5, the full variable domain is GAGVSQSPSNKVTEKGKDVELRCDPISGHTALYWYRQSLGQGLEFLIYFQGNSAPDKSGLPSDRFSAERTGGSVSTLTIQRTQQEDSAVYLCASSPAPPDRGQRETQYFGPGTRLLVL.

With regard to this clone: Other nucleotide sequences in the sample specify the same CDR3. This chain uses TRBV7-9 with TRBJ1-3; D ambiguous. CDR3 length: 15 residues. Deletions cut 3 bases from V and 0 bases from J, with 9 bases between. CDR1 is SEHNR, CDR2 FQNEAQ, per germline (reference sequence). The CDR3 DNA sequence: TGTGCCAGCAGCTTTCTCCGGGACTCTGGAAACACCATATATTTT. This gives the protein CASSFLRDSGNTIYF.

The V gene is TRBV6-1, the J gene TRBJ2-2; 8 bases align to TRBD1. V shed 4 bases and J 6 bases; nucleotides not matched to a gene: 4. The CDR3 extends over 14 amino acids. Germline-derived CDR1 and CDR2 are MNHNS and SASEGT. CDR3 loop: CASSARQGSGELFF. The CDR3 coding sequence is TGTGCCAGCAGTGCTCGACAGGGGTCCGGGGAGCTGTTTTTT.

The rearrangement joins TRBV7-8 to TRBJ2-7, with 11 bases that match TRBD1. The trim removed 3 bases at V and 7 bases at J, leaving 14 bases unmatched. Germline lookup yields CDR1 SGHVS and CDR2 FQNEAQ. The CDR3 extends over 17 amino acids. This CDR3 is CASSFRGQGAGPGEQYF. As DNA, the CDR3 is TGTGCCAGCAGCTTTCGAGGACAGGGGGCAGGACCGGGGGAGCAGTACTTC. The full variable domain, with the rest looked up from reference TRBV7-8 and TRBJ2-7, is GAGVSQSPRYKVAKRGQDVALRCDPISGHVSLFWYQQALGQGPEFLTYFQNEAQLDKSGLPSDRFFAERPEGSVSTLKIQRTQQEDSAVYLCASSFRGQGAGPGEQYFGPGTRLTVT.

By proportion, this clone is medium-sized. The chain combines TRBV6-5 with TRBJ1-2, with D hard to call. The CDR3 consists of 12 residues. Germline loops: CDR1 MNHEY, CDR2 SVGAGI. V was cut by 6 bases and J by 8 bases, with 13 bases left in between. The CDR3: CASRRGLDGYTF. CDR3 sequence (DNA): TGTGCCAGCAGGCGTGGACTTGACGGCTACACCTTC.

Here the CDR3 DNA reads TGTGCTAGTGGTTCAACCTTCCCCCATCAGCCCCAGCATTTT. Translation: CASGSTFPHQPQHF. V usage is TRBV12-5 and J usage is TRBJ1-5; unclear D gene. The V gene lost 4 bases and the J gene lost 5 bases, with 12 bases spanning the gap. CDR1 and CDR2 from the germline V gene are LGHNT and FRNRAP. CDR3 size: 14 residues.

Points on this clone: Germline is not matched at one junction end, which may reflect a read error. The gene calls are TRBV5-6 and TRBJ2-2, with a possible D match to TRBD2 (6 bases). CDR1 and CDR2 from the germline V gene are SGHDT and YYEEEE. The CDR3 covers 14 residues. This CDR3 is CASTDDFGGGELFF. CDR3 coding DNA: TGTGCGAGCACTGATGATTTCGGGGGAGGGGAGCTGTTTTTT. Full variable domain (rest looked up from reference TRBV5-6 and TRBJ2-2): DAGVTQSPTHLIKTRGQQVTLRCSPKSGHDTVSWYQQALGQGPQFIFQYYEEEERQRGNFPDRFSGHQFPNYSSELNVNALLLGDSALYLCASTDDFGGGELFFGEGSRLTVL.

This clone was detected a few times. The chain links TRBV2 to TRBJ2-7; 7 positions agree with TRBD1. The CDR3 spans 14 residues. J gave up 2 bases and V 5 bases, and 6 bases lay outside the gene matches. Germline lookup yields CDR1 SNHLY and CDR2 FYNNEI. The CDR3 coding sequence is TGTGCCAGCAGTACAGGGGCCTACGCCTACGAGCAGTACTTC. Its translation is CASSTGAYAYEQYF.

The chain has TRBV4-3 and TRBJ2-2, with 12 bases that match TRBD2. Trimming removed 0 bases from V and 5 bases from J; junction bases left unmatched: 7. Per germline, CDR1 LGHNA and CDR2 YSLEER. The CDR3 consists of 18 residues. The CDR3 DNA follows: TGCGCCAGCAGCCAAGATGGCCTAGCGGGAGGGCGGACCGGGGAGCTGTTTTTT. This translates into CASSQDGLAGGRTGELFF.

This clone appeared once. This chain joins TRBV10-1 and TRBJ1-2; D call uncertain. The CDR3 runs 14 residues. Germline values: CDR1 WNHNN, CDR2 SYGVQD (reference sequence). V was shortened by 4 bases and J by 8 bases, with 17 bases between the two germline ends. This chain's CDR3 is CASSAPSGCWGYTF. For the CDR3, the DNA is TGCGCCAGCAGTGCCCCTTCGGGATGCTGGGGCTACACCTTC.